Shown below are 12 T cell receptor beta chains from a single sample sequenced in a study of blood T cell repertoires in COVID-19. Libraries were prepared by immunoSEQ multiplex PCR; TCRdb keeps only in-frame clonotypes and omits some of them. This table holds roughly 150,000 clones, 85% to 90% found once. Input material: peripheral blood. The receptors shown here come from a man aged 50-60 years who had recovered from COVID-19.

The gene calls are TRBV6-2 or TRBV6-3 and TRBJ2-5; TRBD1 is a possible D gene (6 bases). CDR1 and CDR2 from the germline V gene are MNHEY and SVGEGT. The CDR3 contains 14 residues. Trimming left V 4 bases short and J 7 bases short, with 16 bases between. The CDR3 protein is CASSSPGALVTQYF. The CDR3 DNA reads as TGTGCCAGCAGTTCACCAGGGGCGCTTGTGACCCAGTACTTC.

The V gene is TRBV6-5, the J gene TRBJ2-7; 7 positions agree with TRBD2. The CDR3 is 13 residues long. V lost 4 bases and J lost 7; bases outside the gene matches: 7. Germline assignment: CDR1 MNHEY and CDR2 SVGAGI. CDR3 protein: CASSWRGAGEQYF. The DNA for the CDR3 is TGTGCCAGCAGTTGGCGGGGAGCGGGGGAGCAGTACTTC.

CDR3 in amino acids: CASRPTGGRGNNEQFF. CDR3 sequence (DNA): TGTGCCAGCAGGCCGACAGGGGGCCGGGGGAACAATGAGCAGTTCTTC. The genes are TRBV27 and TRBJ2-1, with 10 positions matching TRBD1. With V trimmed by 6 bases and J by 5 bases, 10 bases remained unmatched. The CDR3 has 16 residues. Per germline, CDR1 MNHEY and CDR2 SMNVEV (reference sequence).

This chain links TRBV19 with TRBJ1-1; D unresolved. Germline V CDR1 and CDR2: LNHDA, SQIVND (reference sequence). V was cut by 6 bases and J by 5 bases, with 7 bases left in between. The CDR3 length is 11 residues. CDR3 residues: CASRSTTEAFF. CDR3 nucleotides: TGTGCCAGTAGGTCGACAACTGAAGCTTTCTTT.

The chain is built from TRBV23-1 and TRBJ2-1, with 10 bases that match TRBD1. TRBV23-1 falls under the ORF class, with uncertain function. The CDR3 has 19 residues. Germline trimming cut 6 bases from V and 4 bases from J; bases unmatched to any gene: 18. For the CDR3, the DNA is TGCGCCAGCAGGCAGGTGCACCGGAAGGGACAGGGGACTTACAATGAGCAGTTCTTC. Translating it yields CASRQVHRKGQGTYNEQFF.

The chain recombines TRBV5-5 with TRBJ1-1, with D maybe TRBD1 (5 bases). V was trimmed by 4 bases and J by 1 base, leaving 11 bases between them. Germline lookup yields CDR1 SGHKS and CDR2 YYEKEE (reference sequence). The CDR3 extends over 14 amino acids. This CDR3 reads CASSRFQGNTEAFF. Written as DNA, the CDR3 is TGTGCCAGCAGCCGATTTCAGGGGAACACTGAAGCTTTCTTT.

This clone was detected a few times. The chain employs TRBV19 and TRBJ1-2; D remains unclear. V was clipped by 5 bases and J by 8 bases, with 15 bases between them. CDR3 length equals 13 residues. CDR1 LNHDA and CDR2 SQIVND come from the germline V gene (reference sequence). In DNA form, the CDR3 reads TGTGCCAGTAGTCCACAGACCCACGGCGGCTACACCTTC. As protein: CASSPQTHGGYTF.

The gene calls are TRBV9 and TRBJ2-5, with D possibly TRBD2 on 6 matching bases. CDR1 is SGDLS, CDR2 YYNGEE, per germline. The V end lost 4 bases, the J end lost 2 bases, and 24 bases lay between the germline ends. The CDR3 consists of 18 residues. The CDR3 is CASSTSFARRGQQETQYF. CDR3 nucleotides: TGTGCCAGCAGCACCTCTTTTGCCCGGAGGGGTCAACAAGAGACCCAGTACTTC.

The chain joins TRBV9 to TRBJ1-2, with 7 nucleotides matching TRBD1. In germline, CDR1 is SGDLS, CDR2 YYNGEE. Trimming cost V 4 bases and J 6 bases; bases outside gene matches: 9. CDR3 length equals 14 residues. CDR3 amino acids: CASSSLRGVDGYTF. The CDR3 DNA follows: TGTGCCAGCAGCTCCCTCAGGGGGGTGGATGGCTACACCTTC.

The chain is built from TRBV6-5 and TRBJ2-7; D possibly corresponds to TRBD1 (6 bases). The CDR3 covers 13 residues. Germline loops: CDR1 MNHEY, CDR2 SVGAGI. Trimming cost V 8 bases and J 3 bases, with 14 bases left between them. CDR3 sequence: CASQSGRGYEQYF. DNA of the CDR3: TGTGCCAGCCAGTCGGGCAGGGGCTACGAGCAGTACTTC.

V usage is TRBV24-1 and J usage is TRBJ2-7, with D tentatively TRBD1 (6 bases). The germline V gene encodes CDR1 KGHDR and CDR2 SFDVKD. The germline V and J ends were trimmed by 5 bases and 5 bases, with 12 bases remaining between them. There are 13 residues in the CDR3. The CDR3 loop reads CATSAGGGHEQYF. Here the CDR3 DNA reads TGTGCCACCAGTGCCGGTGGGGGCCACGAGCAGTACTTC.

The chain uses TRBV11-2 and TRBJ1-1, with D uncertain. CDR1 is SGHAT, CDR2 FQNNGV, per germline. The CDR3 covers 14 residues. Deletions cut 1 base from V and 1 base from J, with 7 bases between. The chain's CDR3 is CASSLGRANTEAFF. The CDR3 nucleotides are TGTGCCAGCAGCTTAGGGAGGGCGAACACTGAAGCTTTCTTT. The full variable domain, in which reference TRBV11-2 and TRBJ1-1 provide the parts outside the CDR3, is EAGVAQSPRYKIIEKRQSVAFWCNPISGHATLYWYQQILGQGPKLLIQFQNNGVVDDSQLPKDRFSAERLKGVDSTLKIQPAKLEDSAVYLCASSLGRANTEAFFGQGTRLTVV.